Presented here are 3 T cell receptor beta chains from one specimen sequenced in a study of glioma-infiltrating T cells after dendritic cell vaccination. Assay: immunoSEQ multiplex PCR; the TCRdb copy retains only in-frame clones and omits some. The sample yields roughly 38,000 clones, approximately 84% seen once. Here the sequenced sample was blood, taken before dendritic cell vaccination. The receptor set was obtained from a human donor with glioblastoma.

The gene calls are TRBV5-6 and TRBJ1-2; 8 bases match TRBD1. Looked up from germline, CDR1 is SGHDT and CDR2 is YYEEEE. The CDR3 is 16 residues long. V lost 0 bases, J lost 6 bases, and 10 bases stayed unmatched. CDR3 residues: CASSLGSGQVDDGYTF. CDR3 DNA: TGTGCCAGCAGCTTGGGGTCGGGACAGGTCGACGATGGCTACACCTTC. The variable domain in full, with the rest retrieved from reference TRBV5-6 and TRBJ1-2, is DAGVTQSPTHLIKTRGQQVTLRCSPKSGHDTVSWYQQALGQGPQFIFQYYEEEERQRGNFPDRFSGHQFPNYSSELNVNALLLGDSALYLCASSLGSGQVDDGYTFGSGTRLTVV.

This chain joins TRBV4-1 and TRBJ2-7, with TRBD1 as a possible D gene (6 bases). Germline V CDR1 and CDR2: MGHRA, YSYEKL. The CDR3 covers 18 residues. With 0 bases removed from V and 2 bases from J, the gap between germline ends came to 20 bases. The CDR3 DNA sequence: TGCGCCAGCAGCCAAGATCATAGTCCTGGGGGCGCTCCCTACGAGCAGTACTTC. Protein: CASSQDHSPGGAPYEQYF.

Regarding this clone: At one boundary the junction diverges from the germline segment, which might be a read error. The chain uses TRBV2 and TRBJ2-7; 9 bases map to TRBD2. The CDR3 is 13 amino acids. CDR1 is SNHLY and CDR2 is FYNNEI in the germline V gene. CDR3 sequence reads: CVSNGGGAYEQYF. The CDR3 coding sequence is TGTGTCAGCAATGGCGGGGGGGCCTACGAGCAGTACTTC.